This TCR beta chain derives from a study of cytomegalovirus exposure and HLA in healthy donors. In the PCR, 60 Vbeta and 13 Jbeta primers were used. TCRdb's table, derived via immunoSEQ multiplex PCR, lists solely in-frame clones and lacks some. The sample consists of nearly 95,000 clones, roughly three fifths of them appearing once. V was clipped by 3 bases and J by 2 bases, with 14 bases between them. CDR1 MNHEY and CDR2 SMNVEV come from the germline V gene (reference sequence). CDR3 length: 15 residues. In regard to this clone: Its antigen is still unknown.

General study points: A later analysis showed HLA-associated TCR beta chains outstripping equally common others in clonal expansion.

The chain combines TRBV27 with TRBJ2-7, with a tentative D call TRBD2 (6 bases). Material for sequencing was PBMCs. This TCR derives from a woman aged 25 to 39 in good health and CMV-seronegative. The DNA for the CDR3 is TGTGCCAGCAGTTTGTCTGTGGGGGGAACCTACGAGCAGTACTTC. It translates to CASSLSVGGTYEQYF.